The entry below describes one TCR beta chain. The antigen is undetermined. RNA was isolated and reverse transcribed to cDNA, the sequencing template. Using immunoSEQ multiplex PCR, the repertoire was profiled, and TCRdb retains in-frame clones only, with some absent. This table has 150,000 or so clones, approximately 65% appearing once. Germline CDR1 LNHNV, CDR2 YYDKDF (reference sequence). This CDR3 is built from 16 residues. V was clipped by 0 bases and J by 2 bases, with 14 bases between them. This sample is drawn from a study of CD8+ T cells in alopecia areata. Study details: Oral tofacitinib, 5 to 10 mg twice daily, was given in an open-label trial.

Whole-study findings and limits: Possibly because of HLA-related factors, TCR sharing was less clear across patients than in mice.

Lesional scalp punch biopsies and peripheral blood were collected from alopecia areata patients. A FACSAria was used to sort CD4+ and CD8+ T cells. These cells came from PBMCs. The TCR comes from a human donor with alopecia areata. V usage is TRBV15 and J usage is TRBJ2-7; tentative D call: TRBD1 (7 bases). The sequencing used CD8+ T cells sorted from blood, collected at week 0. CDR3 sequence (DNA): TGTGCCACCAGCAGAGATCGGGGGACAGATCCCTACGAGCAGTACTTC. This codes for CATSRDRGTDPYEQYF.